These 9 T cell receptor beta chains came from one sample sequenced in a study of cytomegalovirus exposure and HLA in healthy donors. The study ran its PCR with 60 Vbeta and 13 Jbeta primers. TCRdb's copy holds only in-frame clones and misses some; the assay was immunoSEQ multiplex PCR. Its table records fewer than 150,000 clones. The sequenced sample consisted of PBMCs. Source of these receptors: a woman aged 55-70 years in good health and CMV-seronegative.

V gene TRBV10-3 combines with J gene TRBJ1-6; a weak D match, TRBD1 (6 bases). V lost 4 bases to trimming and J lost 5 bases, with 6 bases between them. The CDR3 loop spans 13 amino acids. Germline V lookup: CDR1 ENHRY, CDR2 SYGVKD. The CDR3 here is CAISGTDNSPLHF. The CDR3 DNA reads TGTGCCATCAGTGGGACAGATAATTCACCCCTCCACTTT.

The CDR3 DNA reads TGTGCCAGCAGCCAAGGTCAAGCCCCGGGGACAGCCTACGAGCAGTACTTC. Residues: CASSQGQAPGTAYEQYF. The rearrangement links TRBV4-2 to TRBJ2-5; TRBD1 matches at 7 bases. With the DNA end fitting TRBJ2-7 better, the J assignment may be wrong. CDR1 and CDR2 (germline): LGHNA, YNFKEQ. This CDR3 has 17 amino acids.

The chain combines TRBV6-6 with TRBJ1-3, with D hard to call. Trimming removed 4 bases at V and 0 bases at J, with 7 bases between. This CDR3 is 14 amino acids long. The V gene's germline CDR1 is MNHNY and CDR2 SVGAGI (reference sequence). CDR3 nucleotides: TGTGCCAGCAGTTCTGCCAGCTCTGGAAACACCATATATTTT. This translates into CASSSASSGNTIYF.

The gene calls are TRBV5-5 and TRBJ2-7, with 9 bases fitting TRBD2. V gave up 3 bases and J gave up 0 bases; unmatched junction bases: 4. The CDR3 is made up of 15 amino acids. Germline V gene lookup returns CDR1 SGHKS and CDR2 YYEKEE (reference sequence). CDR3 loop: CASSSLAGSSYEQYF. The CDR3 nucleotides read TGTGCCAGCAGCTCCCTAGCGGGGTCCTCCTACGAGCAGTACTTC. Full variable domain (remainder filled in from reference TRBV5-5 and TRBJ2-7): DAGVTQSPTHLIKTRGQQVTLRCSPISGHKSVSWYQQVLGQGPQFIFQYYEKEERGRGNFPDRFSARQFPNYSSELNVNALLLGDSALYLCASSSLAGSSYEQYFGPGTRLTVT.

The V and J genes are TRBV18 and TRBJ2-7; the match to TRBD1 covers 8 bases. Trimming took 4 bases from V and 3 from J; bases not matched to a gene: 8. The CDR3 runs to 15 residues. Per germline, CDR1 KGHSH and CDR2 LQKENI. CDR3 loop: CASSRATGQDYEQYF. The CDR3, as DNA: TGTGCCAGCTCACGAGCGACGGGACAGGACTACGAGCAGTACTTC. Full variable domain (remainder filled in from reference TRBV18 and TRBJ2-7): NAGVMQNPRHLVRRRGQEARLRCSPMKGHSHVYWYRQLPEEGLKFMVYLQKENIIDESGMPKERFSAEFPKEGPSILRIQQVVRGDSAAYFCASSRATGQDYEQYFGPGTRLTVT.

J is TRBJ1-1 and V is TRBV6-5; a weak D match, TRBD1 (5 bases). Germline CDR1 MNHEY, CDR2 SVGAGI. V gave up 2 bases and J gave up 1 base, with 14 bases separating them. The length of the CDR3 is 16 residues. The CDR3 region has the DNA TGTGCCAGCAGTTACGGGAAGGGAAGGGGGAACACTGAAGCTTTCTTT. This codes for CASSYGKGRGNTEAFF.

The CDR3 reads CASRLVEGSGGYTF. In DNA, the CDR3 is TGTGCCAGCAGACTAGTAGAGGGCTCTGGAGGCTACACCTTC. The rearrangement joins TRBV5-6 to TRBJ1-2; D gene unclear. The germline V and J ends were trimmed by 5 bases and 8 bases, with 19 bases remaining between them. The CDR3 has 14 amino acids. Germline V gene sequence: CDR1 SGHDT, CDR2 YYEEEE.

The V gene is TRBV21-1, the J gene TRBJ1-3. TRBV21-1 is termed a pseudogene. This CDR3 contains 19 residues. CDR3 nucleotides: TGTGCCAGCAGCAAAATCTGGACTACGGGGGGGAGCTCTGGAAACACCATATATTTT. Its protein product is CASSKIWTTGGSSGNTIYF.

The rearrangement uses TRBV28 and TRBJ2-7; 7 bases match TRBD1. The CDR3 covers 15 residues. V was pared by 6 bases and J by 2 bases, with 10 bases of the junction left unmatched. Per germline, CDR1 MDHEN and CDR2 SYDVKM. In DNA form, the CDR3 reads TGTGCCAGCAGCACCACAGGGGAAATTGCCTACGAGCAGTACTTC. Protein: CASSTTGEIAYEQYF.